This T cell receptor (beta chain) comes out of a study of shared clonotypes between healthy human individuals. This CDR3 is built from 16 residues. Per the germline V gene, CDR1 is SGHDT and CDR2 is YYEEEE. The ends lost 4 bases at V and 4 bases at J; junction bases unmatched: 8. Deep was the level at which the assay was run. Only in-frame clones appear in the TCRdb table, and some are missing; sequencing was by immunoSEQ multiplex PCR. Among approximately 2,000,000 clones listed, about nine tenths were seen once. The donors were adults (healthy and HIV-negative) with no recent acute infections or vaccinations.

The clonotype was recovered from a man between 18 and 35 years old in good health. Some clones in this sample may be carry-over from other donors' samples. The J gene is TRBJ2-5, the V gene TRBV5-6; TRBD2 matches at 12 bases. Input material: naive CD4+ T cells from PBMCs. The subset is: CD45RA+ positively selected. This CDR3 is CASSPILTSGRETQYF. The CDR3 nucleotides are TGTGCCAGCAGCCCTATATTGACTAGCGGGAGAGAGACCCAGTACTTC. Supplemented by reference TRBV5-6 and TRBJ2-5, the full variable domain reads DAGVTQSPTHLIKTRGQQVTLRCSPKSGHDTVSWYQQALGQGPQFIFQYYEEEERQRGNFPDRFSGHQFPNYSSELNVNALLLGDSALYLCASSPILTSGRETQYFGPGTRLLVL.